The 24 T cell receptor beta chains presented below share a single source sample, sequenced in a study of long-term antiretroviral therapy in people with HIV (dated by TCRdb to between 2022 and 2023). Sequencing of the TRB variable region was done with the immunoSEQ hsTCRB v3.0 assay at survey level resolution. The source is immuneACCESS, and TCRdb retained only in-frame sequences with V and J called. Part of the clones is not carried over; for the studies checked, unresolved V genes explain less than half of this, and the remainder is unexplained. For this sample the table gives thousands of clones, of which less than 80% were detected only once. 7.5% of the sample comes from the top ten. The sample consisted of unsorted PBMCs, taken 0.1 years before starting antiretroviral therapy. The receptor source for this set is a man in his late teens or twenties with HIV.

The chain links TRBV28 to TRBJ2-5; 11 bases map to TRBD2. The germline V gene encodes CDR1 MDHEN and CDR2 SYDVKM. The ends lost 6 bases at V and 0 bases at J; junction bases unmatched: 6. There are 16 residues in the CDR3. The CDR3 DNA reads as TGTGCCAGCAGCACACCTAGCGGGGGGTACCAAGAGACCCAGTACTTC. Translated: CASSTPSGGYQETQYF.

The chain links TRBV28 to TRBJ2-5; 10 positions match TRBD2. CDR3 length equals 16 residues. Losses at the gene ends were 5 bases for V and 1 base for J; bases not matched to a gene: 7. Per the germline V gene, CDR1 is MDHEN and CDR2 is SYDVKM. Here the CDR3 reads CASSLYIAGGQETQYF. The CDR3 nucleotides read TGTGCCAGCAGTCTCTATATAGCGGGGGGCCAAGAGACCCAGTACTTC.

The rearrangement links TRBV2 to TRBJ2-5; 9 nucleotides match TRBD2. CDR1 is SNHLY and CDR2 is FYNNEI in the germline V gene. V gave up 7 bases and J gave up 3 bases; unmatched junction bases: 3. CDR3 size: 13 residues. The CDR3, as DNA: TGTGCCAGCACGCCTAGCGGGGAAGAGACCCAGTACTTC. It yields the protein CASTPSGEETQYF.

The CDR3 DNA reads TGCAGCGTTGTTCACAATGAGCAGTTCTTC. It codes for CSVVHNEQFF. J is TRBJ2-1 and V is TRBV29-1; no clear D. Germline V gene data show CDR1 as SQVTM and CDR2 as ANQGSEA. V was shortened by 4 bases and J by 5 bases, with 3 bases between the two germline ends. The CDR3 loop spans 10 amino acids.

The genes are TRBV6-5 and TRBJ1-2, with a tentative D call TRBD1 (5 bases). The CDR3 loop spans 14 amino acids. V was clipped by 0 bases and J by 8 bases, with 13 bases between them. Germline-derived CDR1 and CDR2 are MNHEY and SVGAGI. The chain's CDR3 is CASSYSGRVDGYTF. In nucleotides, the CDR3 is TGTGCCAGCAGTTACTCGGGCAGGGTCGACGGCTACACCTTC.

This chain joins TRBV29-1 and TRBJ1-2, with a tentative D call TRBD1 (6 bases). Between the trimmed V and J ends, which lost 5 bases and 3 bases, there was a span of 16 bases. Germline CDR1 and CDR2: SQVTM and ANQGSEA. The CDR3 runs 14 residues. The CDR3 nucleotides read TGCAGCGTTAGGTTGGTCGGGGGCTACTATGGCTACACCTTC. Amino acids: CSVRLVGGYYGYTF.

The DNA for the CDR3 is TGTGCCAGCAGTCCTTGGGCGGCTAGGAACGAGCAGTACTTC. It encodes CASSPWAARNEQYF. V gene TRBV2 combines with J gene TRBJ2-7; D not resolved. Between the trimmed V and J ends, which lost 5 bases and 5 bases, there was a span of 16 bases. CDR1 SNHLY and CDR2 FYNNEI come from the germline V gene. CDR3 size: 14 residues.

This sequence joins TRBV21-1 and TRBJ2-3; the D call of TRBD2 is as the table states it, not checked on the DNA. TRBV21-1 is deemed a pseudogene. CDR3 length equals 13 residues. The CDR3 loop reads CAAPSGGTDTQYF. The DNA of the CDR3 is TGTGCCGCACCTAGCGGGGGGACAGATACGCAGTATTTT.

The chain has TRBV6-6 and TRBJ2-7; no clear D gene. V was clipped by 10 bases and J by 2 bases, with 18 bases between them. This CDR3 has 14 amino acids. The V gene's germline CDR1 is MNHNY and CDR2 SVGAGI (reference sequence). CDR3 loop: CATTRQGRTYEQYF. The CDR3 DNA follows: TGTGCCACTACTCGGCAAGGAAGGACCTACGAGCAGTACTTC.

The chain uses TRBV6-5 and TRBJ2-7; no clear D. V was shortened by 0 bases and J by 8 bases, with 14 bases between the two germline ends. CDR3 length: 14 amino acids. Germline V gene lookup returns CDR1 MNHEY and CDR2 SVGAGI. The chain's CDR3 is CASSYSPGPLQQYF. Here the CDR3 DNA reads TGTGCCAGCAGTTACTCTCCGGGCCCTTTGCAGCAGTACTTC.

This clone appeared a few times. CDR3 region: CASSTQGVSNTGELFF. The CDR3 coding sequence is TGTGCCAGTAGTACACAGGGGGTCTCGAACACCGGGGAGCTGTTTTTT. The chain uses TRBV19 and TRBJ2-2; 8 positions agree with TRBD1. The CDR3 totals 16 residues. V lost 4 bases to trimming and J lost 0 bases; unmatched junction nucleotides: 4. The V gene's germline CDR1 is LNHDA and CDR2 SQIVND (reference sequence).

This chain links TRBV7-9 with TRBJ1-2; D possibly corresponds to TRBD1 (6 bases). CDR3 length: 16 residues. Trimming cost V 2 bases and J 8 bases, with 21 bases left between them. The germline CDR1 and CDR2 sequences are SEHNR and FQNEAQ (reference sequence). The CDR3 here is CASSLFQGTESGGYTF. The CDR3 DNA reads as TGTGCCAGCAGCTTATTCCAGGGGACTGAGTCTGGAGGCTACACCTTC.

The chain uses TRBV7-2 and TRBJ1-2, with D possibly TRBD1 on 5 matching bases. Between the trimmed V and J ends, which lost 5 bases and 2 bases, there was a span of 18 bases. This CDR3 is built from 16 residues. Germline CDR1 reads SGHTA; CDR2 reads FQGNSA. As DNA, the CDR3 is TGTGCCAGCAGCGAATCTCCCGGGACCGACAACTATGGCTACACCTTC. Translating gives CASSESPGTDNYGYTF.

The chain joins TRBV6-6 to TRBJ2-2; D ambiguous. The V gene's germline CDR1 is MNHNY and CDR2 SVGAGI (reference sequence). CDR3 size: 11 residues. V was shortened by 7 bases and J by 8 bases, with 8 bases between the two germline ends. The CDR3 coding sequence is TGTGCCAGCACCCACATGGGGGAGCTGTTTTTT. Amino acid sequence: CASTHMGELFF.

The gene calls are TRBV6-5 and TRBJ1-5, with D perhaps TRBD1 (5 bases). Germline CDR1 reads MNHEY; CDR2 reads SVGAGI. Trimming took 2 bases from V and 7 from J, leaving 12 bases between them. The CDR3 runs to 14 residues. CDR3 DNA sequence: TGTGCCAGCAGTTACGCGGCAGGGCCCCAGCCCCAGCATTTT. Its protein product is CASSYAAGPQPQHF.

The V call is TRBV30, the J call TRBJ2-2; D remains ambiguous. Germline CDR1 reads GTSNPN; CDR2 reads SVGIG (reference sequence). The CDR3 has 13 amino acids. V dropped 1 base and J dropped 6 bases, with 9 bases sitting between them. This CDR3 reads CAWSGGDAGELFF. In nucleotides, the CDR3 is TGTGCCTGGAGTGGTGGCGACGCCGGGGAGCTGTTTTTT.

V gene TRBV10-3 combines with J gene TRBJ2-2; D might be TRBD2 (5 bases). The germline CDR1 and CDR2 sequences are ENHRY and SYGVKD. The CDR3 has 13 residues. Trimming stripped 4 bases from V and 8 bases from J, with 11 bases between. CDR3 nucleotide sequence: TGTGCCATCAGTGTTGTGGGAGAAGGGGAGCTGTTTTTT. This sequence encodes CAISVVGEGELFF.

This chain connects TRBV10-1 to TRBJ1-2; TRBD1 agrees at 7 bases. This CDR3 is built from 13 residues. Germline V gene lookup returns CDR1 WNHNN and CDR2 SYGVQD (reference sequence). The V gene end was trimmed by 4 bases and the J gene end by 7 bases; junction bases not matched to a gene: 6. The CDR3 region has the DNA TGCGCCAGCAGTGCTGCAACAGGGGTTGGCTACACCTTC. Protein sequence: CASSAATGVGYTF.

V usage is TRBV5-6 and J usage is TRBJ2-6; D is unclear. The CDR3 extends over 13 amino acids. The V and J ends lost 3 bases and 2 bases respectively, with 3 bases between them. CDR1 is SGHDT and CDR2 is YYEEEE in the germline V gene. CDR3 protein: CASSSTGANVLTF. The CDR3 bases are TGTGCCAGCAGCTCCACTGGGGCCAACGTCCTGACTTTC.

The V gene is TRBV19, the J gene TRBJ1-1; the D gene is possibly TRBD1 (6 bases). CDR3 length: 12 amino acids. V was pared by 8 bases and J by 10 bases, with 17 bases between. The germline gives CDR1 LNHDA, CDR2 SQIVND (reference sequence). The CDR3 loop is CASSTWGGAAFF. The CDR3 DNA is TGTGCCAGTTCCACCTGGGGGGGGGCAGCTTTCTTT.

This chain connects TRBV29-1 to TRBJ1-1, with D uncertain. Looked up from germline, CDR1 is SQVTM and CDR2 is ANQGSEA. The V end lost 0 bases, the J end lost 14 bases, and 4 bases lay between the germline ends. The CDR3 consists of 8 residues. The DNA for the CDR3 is TGCAGCGTTGAAGACGGGTTCTTT. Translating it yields CSVEDGFF.

The CDR3, as DNA: TGTGCCAGCAGCTACAGGGACAGGGCTTCTCTAGCTTTCTTT. It specifies CASSYRDRASLAFF. The rearrangement joins TRBV7-9 to TRBJ1-1; 9 nucleotides agree with TRBD1. The CDR3 is made up of 14 amino acids. In germline, CDR1 is SEHNR, CDR2 FQNEAQ (reference sequence). V trimming: 4 bases; J trimming: 10 bases; junction bases outside the gene matches: 10.

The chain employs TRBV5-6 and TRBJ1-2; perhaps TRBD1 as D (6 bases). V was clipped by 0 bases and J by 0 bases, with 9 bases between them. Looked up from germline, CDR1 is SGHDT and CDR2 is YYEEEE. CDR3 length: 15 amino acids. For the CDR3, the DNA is TGTGCCAGCAGCTTGGTGGGGGCGACTAACTATGGCTACACCTTC. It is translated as CASSLVGATNYGYTF.

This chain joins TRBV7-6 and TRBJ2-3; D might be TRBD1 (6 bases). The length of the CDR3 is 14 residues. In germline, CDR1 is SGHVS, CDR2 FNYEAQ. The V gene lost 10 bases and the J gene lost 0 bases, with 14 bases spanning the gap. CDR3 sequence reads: CATKKQGSTDTQYF. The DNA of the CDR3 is TGTGCCACCAAGAAACAGGGAAGCACAGATACGCAGTATTTT.